This TCR beta chain was observed in a study of CD8+ T cells in alopecia areata. Findings and limits, study-wide: Normal scalp had lower clonality than lesional scalp, with alopecia totalis/universalis lesions showing this most strongly.

As the sequencing template, cDNA was produced by extracting RNA and reverse transcribing it. Data came from immunoSEQ multiplex PCR; TCRdb stores just in-frame clones and leaves some out. Here the sample spans approximately 45,000 clones, 50% to 70% being singletons. A note on this clone: Its antigen remains unidentified. Other DNA sequences in this sample translate to the same CDR3.

Treatment in this sample: oral pan-JAK inhibitor, 5-10 mg twice daily. The study team obtained lesional scalp punch biopsies and peripheral blood from alopecia areata patients. The CDR3 has 13 residues. The germline gives CDR1 SQVTM, CDR2 ANQGSEA. The V segment lost 7 bases and the J segment 0 bases; nucleotides outside the gene matches: 4. This sequence originates from a human donor with alopecia areata. Sequenced material: CD8+ T cells sorted from blood, taken at week 4, from a patient treated with tofacitinib. This chain connects TRBV29-1 to TRBJ2-7; 9 bases map to TRBD1. CDR3 region: CSALTGGSYEQYF. The CDR3 DNA follows: TGCAGCGCTCTGACAGGGGGCTCCTACGAGCAGTACTTC.